The 15 T cell receptor beta chains presented below share a single source sample, sequenced in a study of cytomegalovirus exposure and HLA in healthy donors. PCR primers comprised 60 Vbeta and 13 Jbeta primers. Repertoires were generated with immunoSEQ multiplex PCR, while TCRdb's copy carries only in-frame clones and drops some. The sample shows approximately 190,000 clones, roughly 13% of them seen only once. Sample: PBMCs. The receptors were gathered from a man aged 50-59 years in good health and CMV-seropositive.

This chain uses TRBV9 with TRBJ1-6, with 9 bases matching TRBD1. Germline values: CDR1 SGDLS, CDR2 YYNGEE. V was clipped by 4 bases and J by 10 bases; unmatched bases: 12. This CDR3 has 16 residues. The chain's CDR3 is CASSPDPGTGRSPLHF. CDR3 nucleotides: TGTGCCAGCAGCCCCGACCCGGGGACAGGGAGATCACCCCTCCACTTT. The full variable domain, in which reference TRBV9 and TRBJ1-6 provide the parts outside the CDR3, is DSGVTQTPKHLITATGQRVTLRCSPRSGDLSVYWYQQSLDQGLQFLIQYYNGEERAKGNILERFSAQQFPDLHSELNLSSLELGDSALYFCASSPDPGTGRSPLHFGNGTRLTVT.

This clone was counted a few times. This chain connects TRBV7-9 to TRBJ2-2, with TRBD2 matching 12 bases. Looked up from germline, CDR1 is SEHNR and CDR2 is FQNEAQ (reference sequence). This CDR3 comprises 16 residues. V gave up 2 bases and J gave up 14 bases; unmatched junction bases: 12. CDR3 bases: TGTGCCAGCAGCTTACCGGGACTAGCGGGTACCCAGATACTGTTTTTT. It is translated as CASSLPGLAGTQILFF.

CDR3 in DNA: TGTGCCAGCAGCGCGGTCGGGGAAAAACTGTTTTTT. Translating it yields CASSAVGEKLFF. This chain uses TRBV9 with TRBJ1-4; the D is unclear. Per the germline V gene, CDR1 is SGDLS and CDR2 is YYNGEE. This CDR3 has 12 residues. Deletions cut 3 bases from V and 8 bases from J, with 8 bases between.

V and J are TRBV6-1 and TRBJ1-1; perhaps TRBD1 as D (5 bases). V was clipped by 2 bases and J by 4 bases, with 14 bases between them. Germline loops: CDR1 MNHNS, CDR2 SASEGT. The CDR3 loop spans 15 amino acids. CDR3 nucleotide sequence: TGTGCCAGCAGTGAACGACAGCCCTGGACCACTGAAGCTTTCTTT. Protein sequence: CASSERQPWTTEAFF.

J is TRBJ2-3 and V is TRBV5-5, with 8 bases lining up with TRBD1. The trim removed 4 bases at V and 4 bases at J, leaving 8 bases unmatched. The CDR3 runs to 15 residues. Germline CDR1 is SGHKS and CDR2 is YYEKEE (reference sequence). CDR3 DNA: TGTGCCAGCAGCAGTCAGGGGGCGAACGCAGATACGCAGTATTTT. Its translation: CASSSQGANADTQYF.

The V call is TRBV6-6, the J call TRBJ2-7; maybe TRBD1 (6 bases). The CDR3 has 16 amino acids. V shed 7 bases and J shed 0 bases, with 19 bases lying between them. CDR1 MNHNY and CDR2 SVGAGI come from the germline V gene (reference sequence). The CDR3 protein is CASNPSGQGFSYEQYV. CDR3 sequence (DNA): TGTGCCAGCAACCCCTCGGGGCAGGGGTTCTCCTACGAGCAGTACGTC.

This chain connects TRBV11-3 to TRBJ2-1, with TRBD2 identical over 14 bases. This CDR3 is 16 amino acids long. The V gene end was trimmed by 5 bases and the J gene end by 7 bases; junction bases not matched to a gene: 7. Germline CDR1 SGHNT, CDR2 YENEEA. The chain's CDR3 is CASSLGLAGGWNEQFF. The CDR3 nucleotides are TGTGCCAGCAGCCTCGGACTAGCGGGGGGATGGAATGAGCAGTTCTTC. Supplemented by reference TRBV11-3 and TRBJ2-1, the full variable domain reads EAGVVQSPRYKIIEKKQPVAFWCNPISGHNTLYWYLQNLGQGPELLIRYENEEAVDDSQLPKDRFSAERLKGVDSTLKIQPAELGDSAVYLCASSLGLAGGWNEQFFGPGTRLTVL.

Only a few counts were recorded for this clone. This rearrangement joins TRBV4-1 to TRBJ1-1, with TRBD1 as a possible D gene (6 bases). There are 16 residues in the CDR3. CDR1 is MGHRA and CDR2 is YSYEKL in the germline V gene. V shed 9 bases and J shed 2 bases, with 22 bases lying between them. The CDR3 DNA reads TGCGCCAGATCGGACCATCGGGGACACACAAACACTGAAGCTTTCTTT. Residues: CARSDHRGHTNTEAFF.

V and J are TRBV18 and TRBJ2-5; 10 bases match TRBD1. Germline trimming cut 3 bases from V and 5 bases from J; bases unmatched to any gene: 9. CDR3 size: 16 residues. Germline assignment: CDR1 KGHSH and CDR2 LQKENI. This chain's CDR3 is CASSPLGQGFTETQYF. CDR3 DNA sequence: TGTGCCAGCTCACCTCTGGGACAGGGGTTCACGGAGACCCAGTACTTC.

This clone showed up just a few times. J is TRBJ2-5 and V is TRBV5-1, with TRBD2 as a possible D gene (5 bases). Germline loops: CDR1 SGHRS, CDR2 YFSETQ. V lost 4 bases, J lost 5 bases, and 18 bases lay in between. The CDR3 has 15 amino acids. The CDR3 loop is CASSMGAVRRETQYF. The CDR3 nucleotides read TGCGCCAGCAGCATGGGTGCCGTCCGGAGGGAGACCCAGTACTTC.

The genes are TRBV5-5 and TRBJ1-1; a possible D gene is TRBD1 (5 bases). The CDR3 sequence is 14 residues long. Germline V gene sequence: CDR1 SGHKS, CDR2 YYEKEE (reference sequence). V was trimmed by 1 base and J by 7 bases, leaving 14 bases between them. For the CDR3, the DNA is TGTGCCAGCAGCTTGAGGGCCAGGGCTGGTGAAGCTTTCTTT. Amino acid sequence: CASSLRARAGEAFF.

The rearrangement uses TRBV7-9 and TRBJ2-2; 10 bases match TRBD2. The CDR3 is 16 residues long. Germline V CDR1 and CDR2: SEHNR, FQNEAQ (reference sequence). J gave up 2 bases and V 3 bases, and 3 bases lay outside the gene matches. CDR3 amino acids: CASSFPSGGNTGELFF. DNA for the CDR3: TGTGCCAGCAGCTTTCCTAGCGGGGGTAACACCGGGGAGCTGTTTTTT.

The V gene is TRBV5-1, the J gene TRBJ2-2; 9 positions agree with TRBD1. Looked up from germline, CDR1 is SGHRS and CDR2 is YFSETQ. This CDR3 is 15 amino acids long. J was trimmed by 1 base and V by 4 bases; bases with no gene match: 2. The CDR3 loop is CASSGTGRNTGELFF. CDR3 nucleotides: TGCGCCAGCAGCGGGACAGGGCGGAACACCGGGGAGCTGTTTTTT.

The chain joins TRBV11-2 to TRBJ2-3; TRBD2 matches at 11 bases. Trimming removed 1 base from V and 4 bases from J; junction bases left unmatched: 1. This CDR3 comprises 15 residues. Germline V gene sequence: CDR1 SGHAT, CDR2 FQNNGV. CDR3 amino acids: CASSLGSGGADTQYF. The CDR3 DNA reads TGTGCCAGCAGCTTAGGTAGCGGGGGGGCAGATACGCAGTATTTT.

This clone turned up a few times. V and J are TRBV30 and TRBJ2-7; TRBD1 is a possible D gene (5 bases). This CDR3 contains 13 residues. V was shortened by 0 bases and J by 2 bases, with 8 bases between the two germline ends. In germline, CDR1 is GTSNPN, CDR2 SVGIG (reference sequence). The DNA of the CDR3 is TGTGCCTGGAGTGTACAGGCCGCCTACGAGCAGTACTTC. It codes for CAWSVQAAYEQYF.